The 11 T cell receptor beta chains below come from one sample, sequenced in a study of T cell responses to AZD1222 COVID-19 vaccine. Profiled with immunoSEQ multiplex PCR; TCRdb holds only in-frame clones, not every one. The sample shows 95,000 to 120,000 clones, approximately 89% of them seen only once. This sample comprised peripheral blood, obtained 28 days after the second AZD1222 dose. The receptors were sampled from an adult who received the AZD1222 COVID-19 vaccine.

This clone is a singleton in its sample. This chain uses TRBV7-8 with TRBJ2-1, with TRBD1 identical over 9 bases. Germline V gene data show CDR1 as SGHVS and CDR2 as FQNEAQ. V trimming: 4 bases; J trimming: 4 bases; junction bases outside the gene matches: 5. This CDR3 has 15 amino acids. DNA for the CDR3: TGTGCCAGCAGCTCGGACAGGGGACTTTACAATGAGCAGTTCTTC. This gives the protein CASSSDRGLYNEQFF.

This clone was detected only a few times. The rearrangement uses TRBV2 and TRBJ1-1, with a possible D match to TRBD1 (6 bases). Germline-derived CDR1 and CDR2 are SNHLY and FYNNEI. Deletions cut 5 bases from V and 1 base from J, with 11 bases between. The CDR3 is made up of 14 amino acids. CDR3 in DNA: TGTGCCAGCAGTCCGACAGGAGAGAACACTGAAGCTTTCTTT. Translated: CASSPTGENTEAFF.

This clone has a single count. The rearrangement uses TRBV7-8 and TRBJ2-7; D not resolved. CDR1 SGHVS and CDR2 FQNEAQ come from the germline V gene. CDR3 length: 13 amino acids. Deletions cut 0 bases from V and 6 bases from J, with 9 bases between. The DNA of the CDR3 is TGTGCCAGCAGCTTAGCATTCCGGACCGAGCAGTACTTC. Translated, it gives CASSLAFRTEQYF.

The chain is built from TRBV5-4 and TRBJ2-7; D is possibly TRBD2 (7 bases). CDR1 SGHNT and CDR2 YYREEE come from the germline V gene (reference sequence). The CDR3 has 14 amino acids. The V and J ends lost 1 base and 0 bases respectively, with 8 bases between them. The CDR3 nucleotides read TGTGCCAGCAGCTTGCGGGGGGCCTCCTACGAGCAGTACTTC. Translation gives CASSLRGASYEQYF.

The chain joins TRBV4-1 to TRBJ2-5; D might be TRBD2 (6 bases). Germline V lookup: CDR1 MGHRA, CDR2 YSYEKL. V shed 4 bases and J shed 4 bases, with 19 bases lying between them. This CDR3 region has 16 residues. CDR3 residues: CASSPEGTGLGETQYF. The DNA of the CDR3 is TGCGCCAGCAGCCCCGAAGGGACTGGCCTAGGAGAGACCCAGTACTTC.

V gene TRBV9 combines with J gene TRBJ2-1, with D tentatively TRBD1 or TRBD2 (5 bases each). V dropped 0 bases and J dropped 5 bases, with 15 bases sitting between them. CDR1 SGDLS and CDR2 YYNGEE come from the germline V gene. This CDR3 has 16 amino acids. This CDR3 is CASSVVVGEVHNEQFF. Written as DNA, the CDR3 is TGTGCCAGCAGCGTAGTAGTGGGGGAAGTCCACAATGAGCAGTTCTTC.

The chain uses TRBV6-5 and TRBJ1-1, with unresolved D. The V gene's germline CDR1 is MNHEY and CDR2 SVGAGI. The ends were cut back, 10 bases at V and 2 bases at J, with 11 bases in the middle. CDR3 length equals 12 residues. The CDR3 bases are TGTGCCACGAGGCCTGGTAACACTGAAGCTTTCTTT. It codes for CATRPGNTEAFF.

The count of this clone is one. CDR3: CASSADMGGAYGYTF. Here the CDR3 DNA reads TGTGCCAGCAGCGCGGACATGGGAGGGGCTTATGGCTACACCTTC. The V gene is TRBV11-2, the J gene TRBJ1-2; possibly TRBD1 for D (5 bases). This CDR3 is 15 amino acids long. The V and J ends lost 5 bases and 5 bases respectively, with 18 bases between them. Germline CDR1 reads SGHAT; CDR2 reads FQNNGV.

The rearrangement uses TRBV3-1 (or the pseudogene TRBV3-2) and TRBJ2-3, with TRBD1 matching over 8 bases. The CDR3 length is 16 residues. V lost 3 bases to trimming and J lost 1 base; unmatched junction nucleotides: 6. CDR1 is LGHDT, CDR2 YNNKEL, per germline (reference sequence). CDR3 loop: CASSHSGGAGTDTQYF. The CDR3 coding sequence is TGTGCCAGCAGCCACTCAGGGGGCGCGGGCACAGATACGCAGTATTTT.

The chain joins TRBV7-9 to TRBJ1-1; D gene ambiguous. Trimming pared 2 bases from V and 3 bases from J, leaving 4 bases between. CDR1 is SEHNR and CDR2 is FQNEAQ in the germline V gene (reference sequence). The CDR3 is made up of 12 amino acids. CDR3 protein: CASSLMYTEAFF. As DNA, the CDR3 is TGTGCCAGCAGCTTAATGTACACTGAAGCTTTCTTT.

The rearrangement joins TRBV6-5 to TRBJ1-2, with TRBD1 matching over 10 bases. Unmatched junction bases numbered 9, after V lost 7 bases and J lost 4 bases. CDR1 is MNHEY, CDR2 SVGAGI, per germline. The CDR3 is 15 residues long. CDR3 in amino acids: CASKAGTGASYGYTF. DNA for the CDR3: TGTGCCAGCAAAGCCGGGACAGGGGCCAGCTATGGCTACACCTTC.